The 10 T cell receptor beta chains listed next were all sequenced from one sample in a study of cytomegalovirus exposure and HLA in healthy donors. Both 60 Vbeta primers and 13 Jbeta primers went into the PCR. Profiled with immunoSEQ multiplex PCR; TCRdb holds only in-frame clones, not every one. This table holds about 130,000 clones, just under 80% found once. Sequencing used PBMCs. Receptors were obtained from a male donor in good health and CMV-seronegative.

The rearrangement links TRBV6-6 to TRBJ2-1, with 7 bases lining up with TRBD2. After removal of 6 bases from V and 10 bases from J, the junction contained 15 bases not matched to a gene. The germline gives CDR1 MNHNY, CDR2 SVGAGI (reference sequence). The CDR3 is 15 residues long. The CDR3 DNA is TGTGCCAGCAGCTTGACTTGGAGCGGGACCTCGGAGCAGTTCTTC. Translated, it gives CASSLTWSGTSEQFF.

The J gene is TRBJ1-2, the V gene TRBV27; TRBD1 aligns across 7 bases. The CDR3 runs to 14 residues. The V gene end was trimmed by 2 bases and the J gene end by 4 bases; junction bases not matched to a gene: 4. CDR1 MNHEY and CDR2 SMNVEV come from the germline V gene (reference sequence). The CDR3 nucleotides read TGTGCCAGCAGTTTAACAGGGGTTGGCTATGGCTACACCTTC. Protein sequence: CASSLTGVGYGYTF.

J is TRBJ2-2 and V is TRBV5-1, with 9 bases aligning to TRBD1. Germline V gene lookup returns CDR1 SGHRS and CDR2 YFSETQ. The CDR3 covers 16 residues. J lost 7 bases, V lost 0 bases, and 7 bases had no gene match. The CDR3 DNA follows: TGCGCCAGCAGCTTGGGAGGGACAGGGTTCGGCGGGGAGCTGTTTTTT. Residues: CASSLGGTGFGGELFF. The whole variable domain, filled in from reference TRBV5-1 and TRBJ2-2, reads KAGVTQTPRYLIKTRGQQVTLSCSPISGHRSVSWYQQTPGQGLQFLFEYFSETQRNKGNFPGRFSGRQFSNSRSEMNVSTLELGDSALYLCASSLGGTGFGGELFFGEGSRLTVL.

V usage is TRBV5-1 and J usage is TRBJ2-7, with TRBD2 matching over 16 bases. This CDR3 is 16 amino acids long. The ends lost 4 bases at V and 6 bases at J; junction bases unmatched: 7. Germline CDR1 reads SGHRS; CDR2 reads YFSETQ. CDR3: CASSPGTSGGAGEQYF. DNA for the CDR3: TGCGCCAGCAGCCCCGGGACTAGCGGGGGGGCCGGCGAGCAGTACTTC.

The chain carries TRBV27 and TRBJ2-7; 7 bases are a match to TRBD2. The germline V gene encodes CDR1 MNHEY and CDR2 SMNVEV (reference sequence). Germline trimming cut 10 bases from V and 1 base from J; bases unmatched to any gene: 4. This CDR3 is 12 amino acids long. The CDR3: CATGRGSYEQYF. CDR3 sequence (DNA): TGTGCCACTGGGAGGGGATCCTACGAGCAGTACTTC.

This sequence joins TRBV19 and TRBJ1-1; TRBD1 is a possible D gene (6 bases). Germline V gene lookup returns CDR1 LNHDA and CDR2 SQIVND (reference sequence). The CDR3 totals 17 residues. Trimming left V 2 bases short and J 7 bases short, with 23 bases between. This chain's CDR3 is CASSIFNRWGGALEAFF. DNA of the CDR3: TGTGCCAGTAGTATATTTAACAGGTGGGGGGGCGCCCTTGAAGCTTTCTTT.

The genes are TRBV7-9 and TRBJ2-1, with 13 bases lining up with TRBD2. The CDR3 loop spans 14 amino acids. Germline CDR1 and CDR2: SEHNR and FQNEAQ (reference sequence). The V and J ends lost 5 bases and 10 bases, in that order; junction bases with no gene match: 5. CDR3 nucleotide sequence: TGTGCCAGCAGCACTAGCGGGGGGGCTTGGGAGCAGTTCTTC. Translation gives CASSTSGGAWEQFF.

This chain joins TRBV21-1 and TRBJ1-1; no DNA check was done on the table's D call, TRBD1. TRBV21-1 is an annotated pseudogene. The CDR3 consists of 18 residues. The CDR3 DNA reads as TGTGCCAGCAAACCTAACCGGGACAGGGAAGGGATGAACACTGAAGCTTTCTTT. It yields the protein CASKPNRDREGMNTEAFF.

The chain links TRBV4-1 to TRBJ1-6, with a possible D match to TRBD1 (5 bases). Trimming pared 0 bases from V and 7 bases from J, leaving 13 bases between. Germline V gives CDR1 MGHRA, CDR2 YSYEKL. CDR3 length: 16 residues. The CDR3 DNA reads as TGCGCCAGCAGCCAAGAGAAGGGCAGGGTGAATTCACCCCTCCACTTT. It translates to CASSQEKGRVNSPLHF.

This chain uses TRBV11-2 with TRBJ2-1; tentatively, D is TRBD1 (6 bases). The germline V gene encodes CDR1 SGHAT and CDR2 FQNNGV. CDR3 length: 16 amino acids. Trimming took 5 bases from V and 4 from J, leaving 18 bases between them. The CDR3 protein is CASSPSRGGTYNEQFF. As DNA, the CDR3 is TGTGCCAGCAGCCCAAGCCGAGGGGGAACTTACAATGAGCAGTTCTTC.